This T cell receptor beta chain came from a study of CD8 T cells in ankylosing spondylitis. This clonotype was counted at least ten times. V lost 5 bases and J lost 7, with 19 bases in between. Germline V lookup: CDR1 SGHDT, CDR2 YYEEEE. The length of the CDR3 is 15 residues. TCRdb fed the 5' RACE reads into MiXCR, producing one record per CDR3 protein. The table shows a few hundred thousand distinct CDR3 sequences, with around 11% occurring only once. The sequencing sample was made of blood, either unsorted or a sorted T cell fraction (not recorded which). The clonotype was recovered from a male donor with ankylosing spondylitis or in good health (not recorded which). V and J are TRBV5-6 and TRBJ1-5; a possible D gene is TRBD1 (5 bases). CDR3 sequence: CASRLSLARGQPQHF. CDR3 DNA: TGTGCCAGCAGGCTTTCCCTCGCCCGGGGGCAGCCCCAGCATTTT.